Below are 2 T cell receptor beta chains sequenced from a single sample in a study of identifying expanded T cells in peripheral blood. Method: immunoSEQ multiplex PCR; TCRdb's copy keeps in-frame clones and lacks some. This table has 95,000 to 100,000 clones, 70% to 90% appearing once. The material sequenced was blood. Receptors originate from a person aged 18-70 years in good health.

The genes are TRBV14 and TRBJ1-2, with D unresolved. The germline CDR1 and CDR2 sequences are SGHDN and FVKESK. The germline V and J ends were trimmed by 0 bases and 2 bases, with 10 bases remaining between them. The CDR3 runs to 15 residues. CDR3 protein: CASSQDLVPNYGYTF. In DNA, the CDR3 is TGTGCCAGCAGCCAAGATCTGGTACCGAACTATGGCTACACCTTC.

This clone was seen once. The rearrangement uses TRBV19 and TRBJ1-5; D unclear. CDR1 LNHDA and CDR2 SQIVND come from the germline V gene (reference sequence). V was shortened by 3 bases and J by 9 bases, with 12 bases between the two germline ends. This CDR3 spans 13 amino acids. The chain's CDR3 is CASSIGSYTPQHF. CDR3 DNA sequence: TGTGCCAGTAGTATTGGCAGCTATACGCCCCAGCATTTT.